The rows below give T cell receptor beta chains drawn from one sample of a study of blood T cell repertoires in COVID-19. This table comes from immunoSEQ multiplex PCR, and its TCRdb copy is limited to in-frame clones, with some not included. Of under 350,000 clones in the sample, about 89% are singletons; the top ten hold approximately 2.6%. Specimen: PBMCs or T cells enriched from blood (not recorded which). Receptor source: a woman under 30 who had recovered from COVID-19. The CDR3 runs from the conserved cysteine through the conserved F or W. The D gene is left open where the match is weak. Only some rows state a clone size, as once, few, many or a class for expanded clones.

clone_size	d_call	v_call	j_call	cdr3_aa	cdr3_nt
once	NA	TRBV27	TRBJ2-7	CASSLSYAAAYSYEQYF	TGTGCCAGCAGTTTGTCTTACGCGGCGGCGTACTCCTACGAGCAGTACTTC
once	NA	TRBV11-3	TRBJ1-2	CASKRLKGGDGYTF	TGTGCCAGCAAGCGGTTGAAGGGAGGAGATGGCTACACCTTC
NA	NA	TRBV6-4	TRBJ1-1	CASRMDRMNTEAFF	TGTGCCAGCAGGATGGACAGAATGAACACTGAAGCTTTCTTT
NA	TRBD2	TRBV11-2	TRBJ2-1	CASRSTGTSGGNNEQFF	TGTGCCAGCAGGTCCACAGGGACTAGCGGGGGGAACAATGAGCAGTTCTTC
NA	TRBD1	TRBV25-1	TRBJ2-5	CASSEPIRTGGEETQYF	TGTGCCAGCAGTGAACCCATTAGGACAGGAGGAGAAGAGACCCAGTACTTC
once	NA	TRBV10-3	TRBJ1-5	CAISDWGVNQPQHF	TGTGCCATCAGTGACTGGGGGGTTAATCAGCCCCAGCATTTT
NA	TRBD2	TRBV27	TRBJ2-1	CASRPTYLAGGPNEQFF	TGTGCCAGCAGACCCACCTACTTAGCGGGAGGGCCCAATGAGCAGTTCTTC
once	TRBD1	TRBV3-1/TRBV3-2	TRBJ2-2	CASRLWDRNGELFF	TGTGCCAGCAGATTATGGGACAGGAACGGGGAGCTGTTTTTT
NA	NA	TRBV7-8	TRBJ1-5	CASSLIGGDSNQPQHF	TGTGCCAGCAGCTTAATAGGGGGAGATAGCAATCAGCCCCAGCATTTT
NA	TRBD1	TRBV29-1	TRBJ1-2	CSVSGGGYGYTF	TGCAGCGTGTCAGGGGGCGGCTATGGCTACACCTTC
NA	NA	TRBV30	TRBJ2-7	CAWSVRQVPWEQYF	TGTGCCTGGAGTGTTCGGCAGGTGCCGTGGGAGCAGTACTTC
NA	NA	TRBV3-1/TRBV3-2	TRBJ2-2	CASSQRPGELFF	TGTGCCAGCAGCCAGCGCCCCGGGGAGCTGTTTTTT
NA	NA	TRBV5-1	TRBJ1-6	CASSLAVGGNSPLHF	TGCGCCAGCAGCTTGGCCGTCGGGGGTAATTCACCCCTCCACTTT
NA	TRBD2	TRBV5-1	TRBJ2-3	CASSTTSGLDTQYF	TGCGCCAGCAGCACGACTAGCGGATTAGATACGCAGTATTTT
NA	NA	TRBV5-4	TRBJ2-7	CASSPYRFHEQYF	TGTGCCAGCAGCCCCTACAGGTTCCACGAGCAGTACTTC
NA	NA	TRBV7-2	TRBJ2-2	CASRPNAGDTGELFF	TGTGCCAGCAGACCGAACGCAGGGGACACCGGGGAGCTGTTTTTT
once	NA	TRBV18	TRBJ1-5	CASSPYRVRGQPQHF	TGTGCCAGCTCACCATACAGGGTTAGGGGACAGCCCCAGCATTTT
NA	TRBD2	TRBV12-3/TRBV12-4	TRBJ2-4	CASSRLAGVQYF	TGTGCCAGCAGTAGACTAGCGGGGGTACAGTACTTC
once	NA	TRBV5-6	TRBJ1-5	CASSLGRRQPQHF	TGTGCCAGCAGCTTGGGGAGGCGTCAGCCCCAGCATTTT
NA	TRBD2	TRBV7-9	TRBJ2-5	CASSLPLAGFQETQYF	TGTGCCAGCAGCCTCCCGCTAGCGGGATTTCAAGAGACCCAGTACTTC
NA	TRBD2	TRBV15	TRBJ2-5	CATSNEGLATETQYF	TGTGCCACCAGCAACGAGGGACTAGCCACAGAGACCCAGTACTTC
NA	NA	TRBV4-3	TRBJ2-1	CASSQEERHNEQFF	TGCGCCAGCAGCCAGGAGGAACGGCACAATGAGCAGTTCTTC
once	NA	TRBV27	TRBJ2-7	CASSSYYEQYF	TGTGCCAGCAGTTCCTACTACGAGCAGTACTTC
NA	TRBD2	TRBV7-2	TRBJ2-1	CASSLAGGPYNEQFF	TGTGCCAGCAGTTTAGCGGGGGGGCCCTACAATGAGCAGTTCTTC
once	TRBD2	TRBV7-9	TRBJ2-1	CASALGGGNEQFF	TGTGCCAGCGCCCTGGGCGGGGGGAATGAGCAGTTCTTC
NA	NA	TRBV9	TRBJ1-6	CASSTRDTINSPLHF	TGTGCCAGCAGCACCCGGGACACAATTAATTCACCCCTCCACTTT
NA	TRBD2	TRBV30	TRBJ2-5	CAGSGGFRIEETQYF	TGTGCCGGTAGCGGGGGATTTCGGATTGAAGAGACCCAGTACTTC
NA	NA	TRBV28	TRBJ2-1	CASNQLASGYNEQFF	TGTGCCAGCAACCAACTAGCTTCTGGCTACAATGAGCAGTTCTTC